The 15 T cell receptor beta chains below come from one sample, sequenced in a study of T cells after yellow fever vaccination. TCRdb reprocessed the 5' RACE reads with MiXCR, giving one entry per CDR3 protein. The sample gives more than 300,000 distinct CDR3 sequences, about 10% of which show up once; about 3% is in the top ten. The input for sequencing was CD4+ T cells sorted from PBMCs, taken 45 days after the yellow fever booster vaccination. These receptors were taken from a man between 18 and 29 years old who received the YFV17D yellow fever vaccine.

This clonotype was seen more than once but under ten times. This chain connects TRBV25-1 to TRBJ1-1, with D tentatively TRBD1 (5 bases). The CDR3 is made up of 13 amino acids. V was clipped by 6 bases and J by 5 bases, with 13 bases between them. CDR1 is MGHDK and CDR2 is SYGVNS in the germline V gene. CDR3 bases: TGTGCCAGCAGGTTAGGGGCTGAGACTGAAGCTTTCTTT. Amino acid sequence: CASRLGAETEAFF.

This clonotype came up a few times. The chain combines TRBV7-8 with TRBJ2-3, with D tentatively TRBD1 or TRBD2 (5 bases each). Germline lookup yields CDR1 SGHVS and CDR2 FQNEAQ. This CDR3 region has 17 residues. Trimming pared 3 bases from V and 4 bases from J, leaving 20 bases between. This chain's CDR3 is CASSLFSRDAAPDTQYF. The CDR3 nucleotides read TGTGCCAGCAGCTTGTTTTCGAGGGACGCGGCTCCAGATACGCAGTATTTT.

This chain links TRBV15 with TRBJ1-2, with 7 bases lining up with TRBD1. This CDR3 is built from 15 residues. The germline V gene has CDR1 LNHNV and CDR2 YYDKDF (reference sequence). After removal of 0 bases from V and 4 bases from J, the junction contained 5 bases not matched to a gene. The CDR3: CATSRERGQGYGYTF. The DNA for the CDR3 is TGTGCCACCAGCAGAGAGAGGGGGCAGGGCTATGGCTACACCTTC.

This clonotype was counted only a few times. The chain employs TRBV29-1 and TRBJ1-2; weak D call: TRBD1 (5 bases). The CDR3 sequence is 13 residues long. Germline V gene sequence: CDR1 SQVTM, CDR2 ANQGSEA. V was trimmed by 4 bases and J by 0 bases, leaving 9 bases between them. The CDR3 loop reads CSVGDVSNYGYTF. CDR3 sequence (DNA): TGCAGCGTTGGGGACGTATCTAACTATGGCTACACCTTC. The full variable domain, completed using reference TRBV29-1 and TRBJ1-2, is SAVISQKPSRDICQRGTSLTIQCQVDSQVTMMFWYRQQPGQSLTLIATANQGSEATYESGFVIDKFPISRPNLTFSTLTVSNMSPEDSSIYLCSVGDVSNYGYTFGSGTRLTVV.

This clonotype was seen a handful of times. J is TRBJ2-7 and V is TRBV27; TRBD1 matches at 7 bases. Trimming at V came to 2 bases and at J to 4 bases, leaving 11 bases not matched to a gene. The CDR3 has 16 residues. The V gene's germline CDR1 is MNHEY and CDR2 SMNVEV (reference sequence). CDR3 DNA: TGTGCCAGCAGTTTAAAACCAGCCCTCAGGGGGTACGAGCAGTACGTC. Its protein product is CASSLKPALRGYEQYV.

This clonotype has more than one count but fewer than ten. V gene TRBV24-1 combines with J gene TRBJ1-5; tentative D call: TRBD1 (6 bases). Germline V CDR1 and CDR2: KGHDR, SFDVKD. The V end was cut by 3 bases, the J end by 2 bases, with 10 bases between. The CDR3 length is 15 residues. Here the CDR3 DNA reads TGTGCCACCAGTGATGGGGGGGCTGGCAATCAGCCCCAGCATTTT. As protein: CATSDGGAGNQPQHF.

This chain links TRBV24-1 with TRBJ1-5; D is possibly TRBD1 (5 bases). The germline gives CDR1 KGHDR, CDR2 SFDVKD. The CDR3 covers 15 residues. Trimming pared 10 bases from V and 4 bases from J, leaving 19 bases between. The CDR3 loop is CATHAGQGPNQPQHF. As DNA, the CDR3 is TGTGCCACACATGCTGGGCAGGGACCAAATCAGCCCCAGCATTTT.

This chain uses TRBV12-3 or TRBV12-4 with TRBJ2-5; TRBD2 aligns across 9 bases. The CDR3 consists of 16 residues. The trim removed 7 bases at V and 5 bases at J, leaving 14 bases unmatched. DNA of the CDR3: TGTGCCAGCACCGGAACCTTGACTAGCGGAGGGGAGACCCAGTACTTC. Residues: CASTGTLTSGGETQYF.

The CDR3 nucleotides are TGTGCCAGCAGCTTAGTCCTAGCGGGGGACAATGAGCAGTTCTTC. It yields the protein CASSLVLAGDNEQFF. This chain joins TRBV7-8 and TRBJ2-1, with 10 bases lining up with TRBD2. There are 15 residues in the CDR3. The germline CDR1 and CDR2 sequences are SGHVS and FQNEAQ. Trimming removed 1 base from V and 5 bases from J; junction bases left unmatched: 2.

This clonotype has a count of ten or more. The CDR3 is CASSLKGQGGITEAFF. Here the CDR3 DNA reads TGTGCCAGCAGCTTAAAGGGACAGGGAGGGATTACTGAAGCTTTCTTT. The chain is built from TRBV7-3 and TRBJ1-1; 9 bases map to TRBD1. Looked up from germline, CDR1 is SGHTA and CDR2 is FQGTGA. Unmatched junction bases numbered 8, after V lost 1 base and J lost 5 bases. CDR3 length equals 16 residues.

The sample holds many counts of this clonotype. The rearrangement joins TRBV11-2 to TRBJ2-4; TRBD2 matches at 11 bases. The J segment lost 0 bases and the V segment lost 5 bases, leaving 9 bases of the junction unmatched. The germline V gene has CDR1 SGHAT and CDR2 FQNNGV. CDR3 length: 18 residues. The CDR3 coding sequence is TGTGCCAGCAGCGGGAGGACTAGCGGGCTACTAGCCAAAAACATTCAGTACTTC. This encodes CASSGRTSGLLAKNIQYF.

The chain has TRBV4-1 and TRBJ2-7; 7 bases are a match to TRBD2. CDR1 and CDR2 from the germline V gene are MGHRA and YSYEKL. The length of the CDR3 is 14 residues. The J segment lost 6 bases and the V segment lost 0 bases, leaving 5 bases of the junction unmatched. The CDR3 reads CASSQDWGGREQYV. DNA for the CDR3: TGCGCCAGCAGCCAAGACTGGGGGGGACGCGAGCAGTACGTC.

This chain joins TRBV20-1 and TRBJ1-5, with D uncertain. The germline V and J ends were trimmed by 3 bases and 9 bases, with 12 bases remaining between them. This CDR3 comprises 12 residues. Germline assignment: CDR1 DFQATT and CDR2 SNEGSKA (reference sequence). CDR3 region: CSASRLSGPQHF. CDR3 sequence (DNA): TGCAGTGCTAGTAGGCTCTCCGGGCCCCAGCATTTT.

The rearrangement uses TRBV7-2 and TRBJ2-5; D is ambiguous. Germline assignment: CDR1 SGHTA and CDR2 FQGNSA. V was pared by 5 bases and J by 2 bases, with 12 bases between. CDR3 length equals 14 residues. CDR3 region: CASSPSRIQETQYF. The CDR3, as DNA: TGTGCCAGCAGCCCCAGCAGGATTCAAGAGACCCAGTACTTC. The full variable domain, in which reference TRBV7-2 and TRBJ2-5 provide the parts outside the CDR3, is GAGVSQSPSNKVTEKGKDVELRCDPISGHTALYWYRQSLGQGLEFLIYFQGNSAPDKSGLPSDRFSAERTGGSVSTLTIQRTQQEDSAVYLCASSPSRIQETQYFGPGTRLLVL.

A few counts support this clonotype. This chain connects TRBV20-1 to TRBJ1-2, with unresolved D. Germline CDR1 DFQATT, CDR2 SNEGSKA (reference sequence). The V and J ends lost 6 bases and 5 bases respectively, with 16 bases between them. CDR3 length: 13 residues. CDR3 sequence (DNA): TGCAGTGCCCCGGCCGGGCTTCGGTATGGCTACACCTTC. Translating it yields CSAPAGLRYGYTF.